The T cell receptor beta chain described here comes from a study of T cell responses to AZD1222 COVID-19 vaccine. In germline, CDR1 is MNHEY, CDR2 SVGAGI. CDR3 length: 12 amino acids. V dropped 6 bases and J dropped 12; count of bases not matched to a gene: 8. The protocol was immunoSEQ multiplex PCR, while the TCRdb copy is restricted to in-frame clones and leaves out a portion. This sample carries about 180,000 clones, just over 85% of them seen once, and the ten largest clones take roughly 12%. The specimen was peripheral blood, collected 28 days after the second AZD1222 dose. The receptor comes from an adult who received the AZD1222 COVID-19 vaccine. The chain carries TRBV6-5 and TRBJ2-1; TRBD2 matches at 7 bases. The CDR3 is CASRRGGTGQFF. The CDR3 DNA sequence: TGTGCCAGCAGAAGGGGAGGGACGGGGCAGTTCTTC.